In its sample, the clone carrying this T cell receptor beta chain was seen many times. Antigen: not known. The source of the sample is a study of metastatic and nonmetastatic thyroid tumors. Study summary: Repertoires from malignant and benign thyroid patients were compared across blood and tumor or nodule tissue.

Thyroid surgery had not been preceded by any treatment in any patient. In the study's own analysis: A classifier for distant metastasis in papillary thyroid cancer was constructed using CDR3 differences observed across clinicopathological groups. TCRdb called clones again from the PCR reads with MiXCR. TCRdb, not the original authors, processed these V and J calls. The sample lists around 23,000 clones, more than 25% occurring once. The germline V and J ends were trimmed by 7 bases and 3 bases, with 10 bases remaining between them. The CDR3 contains 13 residues. CDR1 and CDR2 from the germline V gene are MNHEY and SMNVEV (reference sequence). Study conclusions and caveats: Benign nodules were reported to have significantly lower TCR beta diversity than malignant thyroid tumors, in blood and tumor.

This sequence was found in a male donor with papillary thyroid cancer or a benign thyroid nodule (not recorded which). Some clones in this sample may be carry-over from other donors' samples. The chain employs TRBV27 and TRBJ1-5; the D is unclear. The sequenced sample was blood. The CDR3 region is CASTPPPNQPQHF. CDR3 in DNA: TGTGCCAGCACCCCTCCCCCCAATCAGCCCCAGCATTTT.